The TCR beta chain described here comes from a study of cytomegalovirus exposure and HLA in healthy donors. Study observations and caveats: Donors belonging to an Asian-associated ancestry cluster reportedly showed fewer N-insertions in productive TCRs than the 666-donor mean, according to what a later analysis found.

To note about this clone: No antigen is known for it.

Use of 60 Vbeta and 13 Jbeta primers characterized the PCR. Method: immunoSEQ multiplex PCR; TCRdb's copy keeps in-frame clones and lacks some. This sample has about 63,000 clones, with around 75% found just once. The TCR comes from a middle-aged woman in good health and CMV-seropositive. Specimen: PBMCs.

DNA for the CDR3: TGTGCCAGCAGTGCCCGGGGGGGGGAATTCCCCGAGCAGTACTTC. Its protein product is CASSARGGEFPEQYF. This chain uses TRBV2 with TRBJ2-7, with 8 bases fitting TRBD2. The CDR3 length is 15 residues. Germline V lookup: CDR1 SNHLY, CDR2 FYNNEI. Unmatched junction bases numbered 11, after V lost 4 bases and J lost 6 bases.